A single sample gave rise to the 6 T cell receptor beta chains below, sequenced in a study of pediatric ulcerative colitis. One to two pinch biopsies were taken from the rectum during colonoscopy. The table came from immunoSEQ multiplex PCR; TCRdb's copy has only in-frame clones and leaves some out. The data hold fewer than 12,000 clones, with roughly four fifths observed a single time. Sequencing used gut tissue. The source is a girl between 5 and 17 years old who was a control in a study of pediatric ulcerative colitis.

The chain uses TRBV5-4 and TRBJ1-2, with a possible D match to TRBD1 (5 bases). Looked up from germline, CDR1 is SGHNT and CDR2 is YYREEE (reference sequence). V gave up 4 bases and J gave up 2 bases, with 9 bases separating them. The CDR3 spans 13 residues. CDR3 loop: CASSQGENYGYTF. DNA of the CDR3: TGTGCCAGCAGCCAAGGGGAAAACTATGGCTACACCTTC. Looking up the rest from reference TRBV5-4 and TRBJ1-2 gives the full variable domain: ETGVTQSPTHLIKTRGQQVTLRCSSQSGHNTVSWYQQALGQGPQFIFQYYREEENGRGNFPPRFSGLQFPNYSSELNVNALELDDSALYLCASSQGENYGYTFGSGTRLTVV.

The CDR3 region has the DNA TGTGCCAGCAGCGTAGAGAATTCCTACGAGCAGTACTTC. Amino acids: CASSVENSYEQYF. The chain links TRBV9 to TRBJ2-7; no clear D gene. The CDR3 is 13 amino acids. With 0 bases removed from V and 1 base from J, the gap between germline ends came to 5 bases. From germline, CDR1 is SGDLS and CDR2 YYNGEE.

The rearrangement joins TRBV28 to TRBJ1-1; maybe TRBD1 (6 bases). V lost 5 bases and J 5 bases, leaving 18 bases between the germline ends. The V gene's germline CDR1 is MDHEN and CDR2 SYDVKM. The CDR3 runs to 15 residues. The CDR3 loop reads CASSPERGARTEAFF. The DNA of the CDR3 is TGTGCCAGCAGTCCGGAGCGGGGGGCAAGGACTGAAGCTTTCTTT.

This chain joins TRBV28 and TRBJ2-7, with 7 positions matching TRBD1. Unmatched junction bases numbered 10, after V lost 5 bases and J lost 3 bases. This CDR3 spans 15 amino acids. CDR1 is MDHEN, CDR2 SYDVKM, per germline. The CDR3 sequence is CASSITGDPYYEQYF. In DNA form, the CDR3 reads TGTGCCAGCAGTATTACAGGGGACCCCTACTACGAGCAGTACTTC.

CDR3: CASSGGSDEQFF. CDR3 coding DNA: TGTGCCAGCAGTGGAGGGAGCGATGAGCAGTTCTTC. This chain uses TRBV27 with TRBJ2-1; a weak D match, TRBD2 (6 bases). V was shortened by 5 bases and J by 8 bases, with 10 bases between the two germline ends. The CDR3 sequence is 12 residues long. The germline gives CDR1 MNHEY, CDR2 SMNVEV (reference sequence).

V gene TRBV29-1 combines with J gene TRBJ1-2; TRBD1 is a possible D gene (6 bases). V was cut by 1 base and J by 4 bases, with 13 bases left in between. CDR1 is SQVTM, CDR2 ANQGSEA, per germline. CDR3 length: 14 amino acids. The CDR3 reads CSVEGRGNSYGYTF. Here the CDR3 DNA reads TGCAGCGTTGAAGGCAGGGGTAATAGCTATGGCTACACCTTC.